The rows below give T cell receptor beta chains drawn from one sample of a study of blood T cell repertoires in COVID-19. Sequencing used immunoSEQ multiplex PCR; TCRdb keeps in-frame clones, though not all of them. The sample yields 98,000 or so clones, roughly nine tenths seen once. Specimen: peripheral blood. These receptors were taken from a human donor in a cohort sampled during active COVID-19. Each CDR3 is given with its conserved first and last residue. D genes are given only for firm matches. Size tells how often a clone was seen (once, few, many) or the class of an expanded clone, and some rows leave it out.

clone_size	v_call	d_call	j_call	cdr3_aa	cdr3_nt
.	TRBV11-2	TRBD2	TRBJ2-1	CASSSGTSGHNEQFF	TGTGCCAGCAGCTCCGGGACTAGCGGCCACAATGAGCAGTTCTTC
.	TRBV10-3	.	TRBJ1-6	CAISESPGKYNSPLHF	TGTGCCATCAGTGAGTCGCCAGGGAAGTATAATTCACCCCTCCACTTT
.	TRBV21-1	.	TRBJ1-2	CASSSRGFLSYTF	TGTGCCAGCAGTAGTCGGGGATTCCTATCCTACACCTTC
.	TRBV27	.	TRBJ2-7	CASSSERRGSYEQYF	TGTGCCAGCAGTTCTGAGCGGAGGGGTTCCTACGAGCAGTACTTC
.	TRBV18	TRBD2	TRBJ2-3	CASSPRTRTSGGAGTDTQYF	TGTGCCAGCTCACCGCGAACCCGGACTAGCGGGGGGGCAGGCACAGATACGCAGTATTTT
.	TRBV27	.	TRBJ2-3	CASSLAGTDTQYF	TGTGCCAGCAGTTTAGCGGGCACAGATACGCAGTATTTT
.	TRBV5-8	.	TRBJ1-5	CASSLPSRPNQPQHF	TGTGCCAGCAGCCTCCCATCGAGGCCCAATCAGCCCCAGCATTTT
.	TRBV10-3	.	TRBJ1-1	CAITGGGTEAFF	TGTGCCATCACGGGTGGCGGCACTGAAGCTTTCTTT
.	TRBV28	.	TRBJ2-5	CASSLIGSAAYPGTQYF	TGTGCCAGCAGTTTAATAGGGTCAGCGGCTTATCCAGGGACCCAGTACTTC
.	TRBV28	TRBD2	TRBJ2-5	CASSETSAGTQYF	TGTGCCAGCAGCGAGACTAGCGCGGGGACCCAGTACTTC
.	TRBV7-2	.	TRBJ2-1	CASSLEGIINEQFF	TGTGCCAGCAGCTTGGAGGGGATTATCAATGAGCAGTTCTTC
.	TRBV10-3	TRBD2	TRBJ2-7	CAISLAGSSYEQYF	TGTGCCATCAGTCTAGCGGGTTCTTCCTACGAGCAGTACTTC
.	TRBV10-1	.	TRBJ1-2	CASSESPDSGYTF	TGCGCCAGCAGTGAGTCCCCGGACAGTGGCTACACCTTC
.	TRBV4-1	.	TRBJ1-1	CASSRSRTEAFF	TGCGCCAGCAGCCGGAGTCGCACTGAAGCTTTCTTT
.	TRBV29-1	TRBD1	TRBJ2-1	CSVGQGYNEQFF	TGCAGCGTTGGACAGGGCTACAATGAGCAGTTCTTC
.	TRBV5-1	.	TRBJ2-1	CASSRSRGQLEQFF	TGCGCCAGCAGCCGATCGCGGGGCCAGCTTGAGCAGTTCTTC
.	TRBV29-1	.	TRBJ2-5	CSVESTRGAGTQYF	TGCAGCGTTGAATCGACTCGCGGGGCAGGGACCCAGTACTTC
.	TRBV5-1	.	TRBJ1-3	CASSSQSSGNTIYF	TGCGCCAGCAGTAGCCAGAGCTCTGGAAACACCATATATTTT
.	TRBV4-1	TRBD1	TRBJ2-1	CASSPLGTASSYNEQFF	TGCGCCAGCAGCCCTCTCGGGACAGCGAGCTCCTACAATGAGCAGTTCTTC
.	TRBV6-6	TRBD2	TRBJ2-7	CASSYDPSGRGEQYF	TGTGCCAGCAGTTACGATCCTAGCGGGAGAGGAGAGCAGTACTTC
.	TRBV20-1	TRBD2	TRBJ2-5	CSASGRLAGQETQYF	TGCAGTGCTAGTGGACGCCTAGCGGGCCAAGAGACCCAGTACTTC
.	TRBV15	TRBD1	TRBJ2-7	CATSRGGTGSGYEQYF	TGTGCCACCAGCAGAGGGGGGACAGGTTCGGGATACGAGCAGTACTTC
.	TRBV7-2	TRBD2	TRBJ2-5	CASSVIGGRVAGGRETQYF	TGTGCCAGCAGCGTTATAGGGGGACGAGTAGCGGGAGGGAGAGAGACCCAGTACTTC
.	TRBV5-1	.	TRBJ2-3	CASSLGGALTDTQYF	TGCGCCAGCAGCTTGGGTGGGGCCCTCACAGATACGCAGTATTTT
.	TRBV10-3	TRBD1	TRBJ1-4	CAISRGHRGANEKLFF	TGTGCCATCAGCCGCGGACACAGGGGGGCTAATGAAAAACTGTTTTTT
.	TRBV10-2	.	TRBJ1-1	CASGLLGNAEAFF	TGCGCCAGCGGGCTGCTGGGTAACGCTGAAGCTTTCTTT
.	TRBV28	.	TRBJ1-3	CASSLGNSGNTIYF	TGTGCCAGCAGTTTGGGCAACTCTGGAAACACCATATATTTT
.	TRBV10-3	.	TRBJ2-7	CAARGTDSYEQYF	TGTGCCGCCCGGGGGACGGATTCCTACGAGCAGTACTTC
.	TRBV15	TRBD2	TRBJ2-5	CATSLTVGLAGVGTQYF	TGTGCCACCAGCCTTACGGTGGGACTAGCGGGAGTTGGGACCCAGTACTTC
.	TRBV5-5	TRBD2	TRBJ2-7	CASSLRTSGGYRVYEQYF	TGTGCCAGCAGCTTAAGGACTAGCGGGGGTTATCGGGTGTACGAGCAGTACTTC
.	TRBV5-4	TRBD2	TRBJ2-7	CASSFVLGTRDSYEQYF	TGTGCCAGCAGCTTTGTGCTGGGGACTAGGGACTCCTACGAGCAGTACTTC
.	TRBV29-1	.	TRBJ2-3	CSVGNPQGLTDPDTQYF	TGCAGCGTTGGTAACCCCCAGGGGCTTACGGACCCAGATACGCAGTATTTT
many	TRBV4-1	TRBD2	TRBJ2-7	CASSQGAGAAYEQYF	TGCGCCAGCAGCCAAGGAGCGGGGGCAGCCTACGAGCAGTACTTC
.	TRBV2	.	TRBJ2-6	CASGSPYSGANVLTF	TGTGCCAGCGGGAGTCCCTACTCTGGGGCCAACGTCCTGACTTTC
few	TRBV6-5	.	TRBJ1-3	CASRLGQNSGNTIYF	TGTGCCAGCAGACTAGGACAGAACTCTGGAAACACCATATATTTT
few	TRBV30	.	TRBJ2-1	CAWSPPGGEQFF	TGTGCCTGGAGCCCGCCCGGGGGTGAGCAGTTCTTC
once	TRBV7-3	TRBD2	TRBJ2-5	CASSLGGLRGETQYF	TGTGCCAGCAGCTTGGGGGGGTTACGAGGAGAGACCCAGTACTTC
.	TRBV9	.	TRBJ2-7	CASSAGGGAWEQYF	TGTGCCAGCAGCGCCGGGGGTGGGGCGTGGGAGCAGTACTTC
.	TRBV5-4	.	TRBJ2-3	CASSLAQGSSTDTQYF	TGTGCCAGCAGCTTGGCCCAGGGATCAAGCACAGATACGCAGTATTTT
.	TRBV7-9	.	TRBJ2-5	CASSQGRTVQETQYF	TGTGCCAGCAGCCAAGGGCGGACAGTCCAAGAGACCCAGTACTTC
.	TRBV27	TRBD1	TRBJ1-1	CASSSGQGAWGAFF	TGTGCCAGCAGTTCAGGACAGGGGGCATGGGGGGCTTTCTTT
.	TRBV2	TRBD1	TRBJ2-2	CATIGDRGLNTGELFF	TGTGCCACCATAGGGGACAGGGGACTGAACACCGGGGAGCTGTTTTTT
.	TRBV5-4	TRBD1	TRBJ1-1	CASSLQGHSLGTEAFF	TGTGCCAGCAGCTTACAGGGGCACTCCTTGGGCACTGAAGCTTTCTTT
.	TRBV5-1	TRBD1	TRBJ2-1	CASSSGQGGPGEQFF	TGCGCCAGCAGCTCGGGACAGGGGGGGCCGGGTGAGCAGTTCTTC
.	TRBV6-5	TRBD1	TRBJ1-4	CASSRQGVKEKLFF	TGTGCCAGCAGCCGACAGGGGGTAAAAGAAAAACTGTTTTTT
.	TRBV9	.	TRBJ2-3	CASSVAGRTDTQYF	TGTGCCAGCAGCGTAGCAGGGCGGACAGATACGCAGTATTTT
.	TRBV28	TRBD1	TRBJ1-2	CASSFGGGGEYGYTF	TGTGCCAGCAGTTTCGGAGGGGGCGGGGAGTATGGCTACACCTTC
.	TRBV4-2	TRBD2	TRBJ2-2	CASSRGTSEGGELFF	TGTGCCAGCAGCAGGGGGACTAGCGAGGGCGGGGAGCTGTTTTTT
.	TRBV4-1	.	TRBJ2-7	CASSRTVSSYEQYF	TGCGCCAGCAGCCGTACAGTTAGCTCCTACGAGCAGTACTTC
once	TRBV3-1/TRBV3-2	.	TRBJ2-7	CASSQGGRRLVAHEQYF	TGTGCCAGCAGCCAAGGGGGGAGGAGACTAGTGGCCCACGAGCAGTACTTC
.	TRBV4-1	.	TRBJ1-2	CASSQEGVTPARGYTF	TGCGCCAGCAGCCAAGAAGGAGTGACCCCCGCACGTGGCTACACCTTC
.	TRBV3-1/TRBV3-2	.	TRBJ2-4	CASSLGGTKNIQYF	TGTGCCAGCAGCTTGGGGGGTACCAAAAACATTCAGTACTTC
.	TRBV12-3/TRBV12-4	.	TRBJ1-5	CASSLGGGIRHF	TGTGCCAGCAGTTTAGGCGGTGGAATAAGGCATTTT
.	TRBV5-5	TRBD2	TRBJ2-2	CASSFEVGAGRAGELFF	TGTGCCAGCAGCTTCGAGGTTGGCGCAGGGAGGGCCGGGGAGCTGTTTTTT
.	TRBV6-2/TRBV6-3	.	TRBJ2-1	CASSNTAAEQFF	TGTGCCAGCAGTAACACAGCTGCCGAGCAGTTCTTC
.	TRBV7-9	.	TRBJ2-7	CASSLGTMGEQYF	TGTGCCAGCAGCCTAGGGACAATGGGCGAGCAGTACTTC
.	TRBV7-2	.	TRBJ2-2	CASSLSTVNTGELFF	TGTGCCAGCAGCTTATCGACAGTAAACACCGGGGAGCTGTTTTTT